This T cell receptor (beta chain) appears in the sequencing data of a study of cytomegalovirus exposure and HLA in healthy donors. Study details: The same platform was used for the 100 to 150 validation repertoires and the approximately 670 first-cohort repertoires, a later analysis reported. Study-wide points: Listed as cytomegalovirus-associated were around 160 TCR beta chains. In vitro confirmation showed a few CMV-associated chains to be CMV antigen specific.

This clone came up once. Its antigen remains unknown. Clones were sequenced by immunoSEQ multiplex PCR, and TCRdb holds only the in-frame ones, with some missing. The sample yields 150,000 to 200,000 clones, about 82% seen once. CDR3 length: 14 amino acids. V shed 5 bases, J shed 7 bases, and the junction held 8 bases outside the gene matches. Germline CDR1 SGHTA, CDR2 FQGNSA. The clonotype originates from a woman under 30 in good health and CMV-seronegative. The chain carries TRBV7-2 and TRBJ2-1, with 7 bases matching TRBD2. Sequenced: PBMCs. DNA of the CDR3: TGTGCCAGCAGCCCCTGGGGGGGGATGAATGAGCAGTTCTTC. Residues: CASSPWGGMNEQFF.